The 26 T cell receptor beta chains listed next were all sequenced from one sample in a study of blood T cell repertoires in COVID-19. Profiled with immunoSEQ multiplex PCR; TCRdb holds only in-frame clones, not every one. Among 200,000 to 250,000 clones, 84% were seen once, and the ten largest hold more than 1.2%. Sequences were obtained from peripheral blood. The receptor set was obtained from a woman in her 40s who had recovered from COVID-19.

This chain uses TRBV7-2 with TRBJ2-2; no reliable D call. Trimming stripped 1 base from V and 5 bases from J, with 8 bases between. The CDR3 loop spans 14 amino acids. From germline, CDR1 is SGHTA and CDR2 FQGNSA. CDR3 in amino acids: CASSLVVITGELFF. The CDR3 coding sequence is TGTGCCAGCAGCTTAGTTGTTATTACCGGGGAGCTGTTTTTT.

This clone was seen just once. The chain uses TRBV10-3 and TRBJ1-2; perhaps TRBD1 as D (5 bases). CDR1 is ENHRY and CDR2 is SYGVKD in the germline V gene. This CDR3 has 15 amino acids. Trimming pared 3 bases from V and 4 bases from J, leaving 15 bases between. The chain's CDR3 is CAISDVTGPVYGYTF. The CDR3 nucleotides read TGTGCCATCAGTGACGTTACAGGTCCAGTCTATGGCTACACCTTC.

Notes on this clone: A much larger clone lies one base from this, so it may be a read error. The CDR3 nucleotides are TGTGCCAGCAGCTTGGGACAGGGGGACACTGAAGCTTTCTTT. It specifies CASSLGQGDTEAFF. The chain uses TRBV7-3 and TRBJ1-1, with TRBD1 identical over 11 bases. After removal of 3 bases from V and 3 bases from J, the junction contained 0 bases not matched to a gene. Germline V gene lookup returns CDR1 SGHTA and CDR2 FQGTGA. This CDR3 spans 14 amino acids.

CDR3 bases: TGTGCCACCAGTGATCATGCCGGGAAGAGGGACGGGGAGCTGTTTTTT. This translates into CATSDHAGKRDGELFF. V is TRBV24-1 and J is TRBJ2-2; weak D call: TRBD2 (5 bases). The CDR3 totals 16 residues. Germline CDR1 KGHDR, CDR2 SFDVKD. Trimming stripped 3 bases from V and 7 bases from J, with 17 bases between.

J is TRBJ1-1 and V is TRBV6-5, with TRBD1 as a possible D gene (6 bases). From germline, CDR1 is MNHEY and CDR2 SVGAGI. Trimming stripped 6 bases from V and 3 bases from J, with 11 bases between. The CDR3 consists of 13 residues. The CDR3 reads CASRKDSYTEAFF. The CDR3 DNA sequence: TGTGCCAGCAGAAAGGACAGTTACACTGAAGCTTTCTTT.

In this sample, this clone turned up once. V is TRBV2 and J is TRBJ2-1; the D is unclear. CDR3 size: 11 residues. V was pared by 8 bases and J by 7 bases, with 9 bases between. The germline gives CDR1 SNHLY, CDR2 FYNNEI. The CDR3 nucleotides read TGTGCCAGCCTGGAGATTAATGAGCAGTTCTTC. Its translation is CASLEINEQFF.

The chain is built from TRBV9 and TRBJ1-1, with 7 bases fitting TRBD1. Germline V gene lookup returns CDR1 SGDLS and CDR2 YYNGEE. J was trimmed by 1 base and V by 3 bases; bases with no gene match: 6. The length of the CDR3 is 15 residues. In DNA, the CDR3 is TGTGCCAGCAGCGACGGATGGACAGGGAACACTGAAGCTTTCTTT. Its protein product is CASSDGWTGNTEAFF. Variable domain in full (rest from reference TRBV9 and TRBJ1-1): DSGVTQTPKHLITATGQRVTLRCSPRSGDLSVYWYQQSLDQGLQFLIQYYNGEERAKGNILERFSAQQFPDLHSELNLSSLELGDSALYFCASSDGWTGNTEAFFGQGTRLTVV.

The chain joins TRBV7-2 to TRBJ1-2, with D hard to call. This CDR3 contains 14 residues. Trimming stripped 1 base from V and 7 bases from J, with 13 bases between. The germline CDR1 and CDR2 sequences are SGHTA and FQGNSA. The CDR3 loop reads CASSLVPASGGYTF. The CDR3 DNA reads as TGTGCCAGCAGCTTAGTCCCAGCGTCGGGTGGCTACACCTTC.

The V call is TRBV16, the J call TRBJ1-5; D may be TRBD1 (6 bases). The CDR3 extends over 14 amino acids. The V gene lost 2 bases and the J gene lost 6 bases, with 11 bases spanning the gap. Germline CDR1 KGHSY, CDR2 FQNENV. This chain's CDR3 is CASSQGGAGQPQHF. CDR3 DNA: TGTGCCAGCAGCCAAGGGGGCGCGGGTCAGCCCCAGCATTTT.

The chain uses TRBV12-3 or TRBV12-4 and TRBJ2-7, with D possibly matching TRBD1 (6 bases). Trimming removed 11 bases at V and 2 bases at J, with 13 bases between. There are 12 residues in the CDR3. The CDR3 is CAARQVAYEQYF. CDR3 coding DNA: TGTGCCGCCAGACAGGTCGCCTACGAGCAGTACTTC.

The genes are TRBV28 and TRBJ2-5; D gene ambiguous. This CDR3 contains 13 residues. In germline, CDR1 is MDHEN, CDR2 SYDVKM. V dropped 7 bases and J dropped 1 base, with 10 bases sitting between them. The CDR3 bases are TGTGCCAGCACGCTCGCGGCCCAAGAGACCCAGTACTTC. It encodes CASTLAAQETQYF.

This clone occurred a few times. The chain couples TRBV2 to TRBJ1-5; D is unresolved. The ends were cut back, 4 bases at V and 0 bases at J, with 10 bases in the middle. CDR1 is SNHLY and CDR2 is FYNNEI in the germline V gene. CDR3 length equals 15 residues. The CDR3 nucleotides read TGTGCCAGCAGTGGATTAGAGAATAGCAATCAGCCCCAGCATTTT. The encoded protein is CASSGLENSNQPQHF. The full variable domain, in which reference TRBV2 and TRBJ1-5 provide the parts outside the CDR3, is EPEVTQTPSHQVTQMGQEVILRCVPISNHLYFYWYRQILGQKVEFLVSFYNNEISEKSEIFDDQFSVERPDGSNFTLKIRSTKLEDSAMYFCASSGLENSNQPQHFGDGTRLSIL.

The rearrangement uses TRBV7-2 and TRBJ1-2, with D possibly matching TRBD1 (6 bases). Germline CDR1 reads SGHTA; CDR2 reads FQGNSA. The CDR3 has 14 amino acids. Deletions cut 2 bases from V and 8 bases from J, with 15 bases between. CDR3 region: CASSLSGGEKGYTF. For the CDR3, the DNA is TGTGCCAGCAGCTTAAGCGGGGGCGAGAAGGGCTACACCTTC.

This clone was recorded a few times. This chain joins TRBV7-6 and TRBJ2-1; 11 positions match TRBD2. V was pared by 2 bases and J by 5 bases, with 2 bases of the junction left unmatched. The CDR3 runs 15 residues. Germline V gives CDR1 SGHVS, CDR2 FNYEAQ. This chain's CDR3 is CASSLTSGGHNEQFF. CDR3 DNA: TGTGCCAGCAGCTTAACTAGCGGGGGACACAATGAGCAGTTCTTC.

This clone showed up just once. The chain links TRBV5-1 to TRBJ2-5; no reliable D call. Germline V lookup: CDR1 SGHRS, CDR2 YFSETQ. The CDR3 sequence is 13 residues long. V lost 4 bases and J lost 1, with 8 bases in between. The CDR3 DNA is TGCGCCAGCAGCCCCGACTTCCAAGAGACCCAGTACTTC. Translating gives CASSPDFQETQYF.

This chain uses TRBV19 with TRBJ1-6; D unclear. Germline loops: CDR1 LNHDA, CDR2 SQIVND (reference sequence). The CDR3 spans 14 residues. Deletions cut 0 bases from V and 8 bases from J, with 8 bases between. The CDR3 coding sequence is TGTGCCAGTAGTATAGACTCCGGTTATTCACCCCTCCACTTT. Translation: CASSIDSGYSPLHF.

V usage is TRBV4-3 and J usage is TRBJ1-4; D unresolved. CDR1 LGHNA and CDR2 YSLEER come from the germline V gene. The CDR3 is made up of 15 amino acids. V was shortened by 2 bases and J by 5 bases, with 12 bases between the two germline ends. The CDR3 nucleotides read TGCGCCAGCAGCCAAAACCGACGGGTGAATGAAAAACTGTTTTTT. Its protein is CASSQNRRVNEKLFF.

This clone was recorded only once. This chain connects TRBV18 to TRBJ1-6; possibly TRBD1 for D (5 bases). CDR1 and CDR2 (germline): KGHSH, LQKENI. V lost 4 bases to trimming and J lost 5 bases, with 15 bases between them. This CDR3 is built from 16 residues. CDR3 sequence: CASSLWSGENNSPLHF. CDR3 DNA: TGTGCCAGCTCACTATGGTCGGGGGAGAATAATTCACCCCTCCACTTT.

This chain connects TRBV7-3 to TRBJ1-6; D possibly corresponds to TRBD1 (6 bases). The CDR3 has 16 amino acids. CDR1 and CDR2 from the germline V gene are SGHTA and FQGTGA. The V end was cut by 5 bases, the J end by 5 bases, with 16 bases between. The CDR3 region is CASSPERQENNSPLHF. In DNA form, the CDR3 reads TGTGCCAGCAGCCCCGAAAGACAGGAAAATAATTCACCCCTCCACTTT.

The chain carries TRBV19 and TRBJ1-3, with D hard to call. The CDR3 has 14 amino acids. Per germline, CDR1 LNHDA and CDR2 SQIVND (reference sequence). V lost 5 bases, J lost 2 bases, and 10 bases lay in between. Here the CDR3 reads CASSGVIAGNTIYF. CDR3 bases: TGTGCCAGTAGTGGAGTAATCGCTGGAAACACCATATATTTT.

This clone is a singleton in its sample. The rearrangement uses TRBV27 and TRBJ1-1, with 8 bases that match TRBD1. Trimming removed 5 bases from V and 0 bases from J; junction bases left unmatched: 11. Germline values: CDR1 MNHEY, CDR2 SMNVEV (reference sequence). The CDR3 is 17 amino acids. The CDR3 DNA follows: TGTGCCAGCAGTCCAGACTGGGACAGGCTCATGAACACTGAAGCTTTCTTT. Its protein product is CASSPDWDRLMNTEAFF.

The gene calls are TRBV3-1 (or the pseudogene TRBV3-2) and TRBJ2-7; TRBD1 aligns across 8 bases. Per the germline V gene, CDR1 is LGHDT and CDR2 is YNNKEL (reference sequence). Losses at the gene ends were 5 bases for V and 6 bases for J; bases not matched to a gene: 12. CDR3 length: 15 amino acids. The CDR3 sequence: CASSYSGGGGFEQYF. The DNA for the CDR3 is TGTGCCAGCAGCTATTCAGGGGGCGGAGGATTCGAGCAGTACTTC.

The chain carries TRBV24-1 and TRBJ2-1; TRBD1 aligns across 10 bases. Germline V lookup: CDR1 KGHDR, CDR2 SFDVKD. This CDR3 is built from 14 residues. V lost 2 bases and J lost 8; bases outside the gene matches: 2. The CDR3, as DNA: TGTGCCACCAGTGATTCCGGGACAGGGGATGAGCAGTTCTTC. This gives the protein CATSDSGTGDEQFF.

The V gene is TRBV6-5, the J gene TRBJ1-1; 8 bases agree with TRBD1. CDR3 length equals 15 residues. V shed 5 bases and J 4 bases; nucleotides not matched to a gene: 9. Germline CDR1 and CDR2: MNHEY and SVGAGI. CDR3 residues: CASSRGQDGFTEAFF. Here the CDR3 DNA reads TGTGCCAGCAGTCGGGGACAGGACGGGTTCACTGAAGCTTTCTTT.

This chain joins TRBV15 and TRBJ1-1; 7 nucleotides match TRBD1. The CDR3 covers 12 residues. Germline V gene lookup returns CDR1 LNHNV and CDR2 YYDKDF (reference sequence). J lost 9 bases, V lost 3 bases, and 4 bases had no gene match. The CDR3 bases are TGTGCCACCAGCAGGAACAGGGGTCAAGCTTTCTTT. This translates into CATSRNRGQAFF.

The chain recombines TRBV11-1 with TRBJ1-1; no clear D. V was cut by 7 bases and J by 5 bases, with 14 bases left in between. There are 13 residues in the CDR3. Germline-derived CDR1 and CDR2 are SGHAT and FQDESV (reference sequence). CDR3 protein: CASTPQALTEAFF. The CDR3 DNA sequence: TGTGCCAGCACCCCTCAGGCGTTAACTGAAGCTTTCTTT. The whole variable domain, remainder taken from reference TRBV11-1 and TRBJ1-1, is EAEVAQSPRYKITEKSQAVAFWCDPISGHATLYWYRQILGQGPELLVQFQDESVVDDSQLPKDRFSAERLKGVDSTLKIQPAELGDSAMYLCASTPQALTEAFFGQGTRLTVV.